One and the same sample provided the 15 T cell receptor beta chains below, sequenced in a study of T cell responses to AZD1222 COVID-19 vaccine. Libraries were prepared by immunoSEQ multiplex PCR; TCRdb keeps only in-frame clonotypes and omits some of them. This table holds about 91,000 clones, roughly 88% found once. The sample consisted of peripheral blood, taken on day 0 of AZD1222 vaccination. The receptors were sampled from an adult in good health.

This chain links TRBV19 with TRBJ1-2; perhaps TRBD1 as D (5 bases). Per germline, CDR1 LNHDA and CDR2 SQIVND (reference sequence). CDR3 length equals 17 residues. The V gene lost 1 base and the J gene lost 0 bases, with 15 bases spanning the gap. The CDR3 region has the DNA TGTGCCAGTAGTATAGTCCCCGGCACGACAGCTAACTATGGCTACACCTTC. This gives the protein CASSIVPGTTANYGYTF.

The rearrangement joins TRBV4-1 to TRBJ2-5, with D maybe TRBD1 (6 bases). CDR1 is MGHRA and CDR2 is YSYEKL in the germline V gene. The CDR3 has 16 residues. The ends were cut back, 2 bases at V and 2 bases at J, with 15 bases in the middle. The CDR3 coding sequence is TGCGCCAGCAGCCAATTTGACAGGAGACCTCAAGAGACCCAGTACTTC. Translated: CASSQFDRRPQETQYF.

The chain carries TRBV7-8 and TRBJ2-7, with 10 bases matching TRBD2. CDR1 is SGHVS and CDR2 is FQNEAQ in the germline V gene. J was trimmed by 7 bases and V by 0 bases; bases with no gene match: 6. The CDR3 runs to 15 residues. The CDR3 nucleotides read TGTGCCAGCAGCTTAGCGCAAGGTAGCGGGGGGGAGCAGTACTTC. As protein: CASSLAQGSGGEQYF.

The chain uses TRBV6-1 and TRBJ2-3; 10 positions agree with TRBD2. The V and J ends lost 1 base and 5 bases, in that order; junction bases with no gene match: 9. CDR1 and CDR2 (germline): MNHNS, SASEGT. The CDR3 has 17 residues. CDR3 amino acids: CASSEDSGGVVRDTQYF. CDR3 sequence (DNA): TGTGCCAGCAGTGAAGACAGCGGGGGGGTCGTTCGAGATACGCAGTATTTT.

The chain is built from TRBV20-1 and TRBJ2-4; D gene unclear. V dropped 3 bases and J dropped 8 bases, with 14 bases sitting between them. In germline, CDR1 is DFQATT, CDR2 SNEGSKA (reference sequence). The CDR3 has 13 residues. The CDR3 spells CSASGKGWHIQYF. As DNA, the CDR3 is TGCAGTGCTAGTGGGAAGGGCTGGCACATTCAGTACTTC.

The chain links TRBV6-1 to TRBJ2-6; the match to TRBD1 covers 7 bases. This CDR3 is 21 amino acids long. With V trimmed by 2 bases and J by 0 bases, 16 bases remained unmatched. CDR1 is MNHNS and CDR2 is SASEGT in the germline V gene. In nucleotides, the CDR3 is TGTGCCAGCAGTGAAAACCCCTTAACAGGGGCCCCACCCTCTGGGGCCAACGTCCTGACTTTC. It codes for CASSENPLTGAPPSGANVLTF.

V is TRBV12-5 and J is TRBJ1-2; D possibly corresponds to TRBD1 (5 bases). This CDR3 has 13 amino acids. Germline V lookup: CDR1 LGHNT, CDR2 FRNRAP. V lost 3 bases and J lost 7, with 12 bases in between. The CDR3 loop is CASGLSQDFGYTF. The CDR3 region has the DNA TGTGCTAGTGGTTTATCACAGGACTTTGGCTACACCTTC.

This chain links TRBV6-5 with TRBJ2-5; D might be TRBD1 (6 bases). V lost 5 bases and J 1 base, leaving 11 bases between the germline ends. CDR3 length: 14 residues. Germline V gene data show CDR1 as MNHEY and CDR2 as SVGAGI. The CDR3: CASSTQGTQETQYF. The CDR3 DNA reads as TGTGCCAGCAGTACCCAGGGGACCCAAGAGACCCAGTACTTC.

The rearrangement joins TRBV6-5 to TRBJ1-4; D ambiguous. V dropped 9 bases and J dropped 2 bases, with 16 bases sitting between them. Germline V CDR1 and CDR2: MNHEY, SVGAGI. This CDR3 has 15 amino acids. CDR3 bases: TGTGCCAGTCTTGACTCTGGTCAGACTAATGAAAAACTGTTTTTT. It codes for CASLDSGQTNEKLFF.

The CDR3 DNA reads as TGTGCCAGCAGCTACCGTCTAGCGGGTCGAGGGAATGAGCAGTTCTTC. It specifies CASSYRLAGRGNEQFF. The V and J genes are TRBV7-8 and TRBJ2-1; TRBD2 matches at 8 bases. The CDR3 is 16 amino acids. Germline assignment: CDR1 SGHVS and CDR2 FQNEAQ. V gave up 4 bases and J gave up 7 bases; unmatched junction bases: 12.

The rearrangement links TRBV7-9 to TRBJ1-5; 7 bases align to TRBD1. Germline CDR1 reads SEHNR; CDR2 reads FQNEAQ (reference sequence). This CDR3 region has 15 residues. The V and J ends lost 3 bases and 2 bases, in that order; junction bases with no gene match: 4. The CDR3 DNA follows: TGTGCCAGCAGCTTTGGTGACAGGGGCAATCAGCCCCAGCATTTT. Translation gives CASSFGDRGNQPQHF.

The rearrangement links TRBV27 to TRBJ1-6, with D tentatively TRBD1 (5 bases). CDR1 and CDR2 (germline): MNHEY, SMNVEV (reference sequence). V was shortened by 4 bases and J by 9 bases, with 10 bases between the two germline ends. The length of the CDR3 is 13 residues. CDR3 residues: CASSSRDGSPLHF. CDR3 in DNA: TGTGCCAGCAGTTCACGGGACGGTTCACCCCTCCACTTT.

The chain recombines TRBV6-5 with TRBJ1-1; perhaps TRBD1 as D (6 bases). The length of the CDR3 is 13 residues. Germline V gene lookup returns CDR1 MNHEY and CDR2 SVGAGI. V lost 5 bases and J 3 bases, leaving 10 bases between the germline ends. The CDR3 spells CASSRGGDTEAFF. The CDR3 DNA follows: TGTGCCAGCAGTCGAGGGGGGGACACTGAAGCTTTCTTT.

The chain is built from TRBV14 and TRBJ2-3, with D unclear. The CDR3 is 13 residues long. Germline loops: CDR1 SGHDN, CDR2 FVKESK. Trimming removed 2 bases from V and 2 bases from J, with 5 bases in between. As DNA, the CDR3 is TGTGCCAGCAGCCAACAGGTCACAGATACGCAGTATTTT. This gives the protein CASSQQVTDTQYF. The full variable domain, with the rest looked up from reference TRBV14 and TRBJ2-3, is EAGVTQFPSHSVIEKGQTVTLRCDPISGHDNLYWYRRVMGKEIKFLLHFVKESKQDESGMPNNRFLAERTGGTYSTLKVQPAELEDSGVYFCASSQQVTDTQYFGPGTRLTVL.

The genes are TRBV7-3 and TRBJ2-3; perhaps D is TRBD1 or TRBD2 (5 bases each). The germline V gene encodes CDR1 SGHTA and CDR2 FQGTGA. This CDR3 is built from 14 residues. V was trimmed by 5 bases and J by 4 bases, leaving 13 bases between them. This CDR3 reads CASSPGAVPDTQYF. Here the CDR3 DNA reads TGTGCCAGCAGCCCCGGGGCAGTCCCAGATACGCAGTATTTT.